This TCR beta chain was obtained from a study of T cell repertoires in cytomegalovirus infection. This clonotype came up many times. CDR1 SQVTM and CDR2 ANQGSEA come from the germline V gene. V was pared by 6 bases and J by 6 bases, with 9 bases of the junction left unmatched. The CDR3 consists of 14 residues. MiXCR, applied by TCRdb to the reads, yields one record per CDR3 protein. Among about 300,000 distinct CDR3 sequences listed, about a tenth were seen once. Sequencing was done on a sample of PBMCs. This TCR was sampled from a human donor in good health (CMV status not recorded). Some clones in this sample may be carry-over from other donors' samples. The rearrangement uses TRBV29-1 and TRBJ2-3; 10 nucleotides agree with TRBD1. This chain's CDR3 is CSVAGTGVGDTQYF. The CDR3 region has the DNA TGCAGCGTCGCAGGGACAGGGGTTGGGGATACGCAGTATTTT.